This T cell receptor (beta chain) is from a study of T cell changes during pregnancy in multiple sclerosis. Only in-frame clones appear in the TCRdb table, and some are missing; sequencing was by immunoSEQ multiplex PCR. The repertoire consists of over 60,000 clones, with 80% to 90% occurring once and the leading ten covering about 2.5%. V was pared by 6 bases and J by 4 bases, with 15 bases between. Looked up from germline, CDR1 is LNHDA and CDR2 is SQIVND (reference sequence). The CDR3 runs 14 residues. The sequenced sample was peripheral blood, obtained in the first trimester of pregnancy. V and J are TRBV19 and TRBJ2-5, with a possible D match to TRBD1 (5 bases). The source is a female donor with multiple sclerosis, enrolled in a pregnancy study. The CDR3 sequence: CASSLTPGLETQYF. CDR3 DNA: TGTGCCAGTAGCCTAACCCCAGGGCTAGAGACCCAGTACTTC.